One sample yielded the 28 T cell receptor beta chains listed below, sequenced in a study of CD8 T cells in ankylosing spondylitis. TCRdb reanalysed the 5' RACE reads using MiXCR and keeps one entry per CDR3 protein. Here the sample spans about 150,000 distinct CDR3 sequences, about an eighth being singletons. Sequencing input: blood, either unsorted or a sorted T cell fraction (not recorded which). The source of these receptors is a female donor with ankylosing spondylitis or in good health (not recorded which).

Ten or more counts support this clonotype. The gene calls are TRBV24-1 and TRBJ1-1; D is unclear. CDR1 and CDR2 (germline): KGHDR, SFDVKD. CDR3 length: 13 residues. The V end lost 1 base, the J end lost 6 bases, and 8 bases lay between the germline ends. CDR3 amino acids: CATSDFYNSEAFF. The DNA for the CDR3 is TGTGCCACCAGTGATTTTTACAATTCTGAAGCTTTCTTT.

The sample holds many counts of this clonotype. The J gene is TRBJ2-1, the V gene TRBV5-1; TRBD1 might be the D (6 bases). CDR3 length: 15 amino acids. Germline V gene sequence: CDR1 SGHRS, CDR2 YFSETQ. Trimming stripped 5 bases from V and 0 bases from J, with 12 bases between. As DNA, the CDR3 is TGCGCCAGCAGATCGACAGGCAGCTCCTACAATGAGCAGTTCTTC. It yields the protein CASRSTGSSYNEQFF. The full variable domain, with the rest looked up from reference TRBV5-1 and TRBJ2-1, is KAGVTQTPRYLIKTRGQQVTLSCSPISGHRSVSWYQQTPGQGLQFLFEYFSETQRNKGNFPGRFSGRQFSNSRSEMNVSTLELGDSALYLCASRSTGSSYNEQFFGPGTRLTVL.

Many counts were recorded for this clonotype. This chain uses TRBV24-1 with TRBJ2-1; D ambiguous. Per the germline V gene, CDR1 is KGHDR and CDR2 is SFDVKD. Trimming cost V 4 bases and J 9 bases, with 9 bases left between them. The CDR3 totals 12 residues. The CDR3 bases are TGTGCCACCAGTGACTCTGCTCTTGAGCAGTTCTTC. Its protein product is CATSDSALEQFF.

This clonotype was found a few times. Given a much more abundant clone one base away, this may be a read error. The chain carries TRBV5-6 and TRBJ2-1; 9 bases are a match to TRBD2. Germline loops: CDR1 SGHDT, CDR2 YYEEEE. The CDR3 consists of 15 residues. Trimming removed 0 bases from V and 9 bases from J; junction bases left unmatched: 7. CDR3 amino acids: CASSLAGLAGSEQFF. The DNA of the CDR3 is TGTGCCAGCAGCTTGGCGGGACTAGCTGGAAGTGAGCAGTTCTTC.

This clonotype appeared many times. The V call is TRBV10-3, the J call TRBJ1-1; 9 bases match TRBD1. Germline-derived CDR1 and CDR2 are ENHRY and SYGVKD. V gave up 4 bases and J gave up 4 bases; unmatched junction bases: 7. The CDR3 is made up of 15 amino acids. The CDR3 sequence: CAISGTGVGVTEAFF. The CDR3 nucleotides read TGTGCCATCAGTGGGACAGGGGTGGGGGTCACTGAAGCTTTCTTT.

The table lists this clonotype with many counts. CDR3 sequence (DNA): TGTGCCATCAGTGATCGGCAGGGGGATGAAAAACTGTTTTTT. It codes for CAISDRQGDEKLFF. V is TRBV10-3 and J is TRBJ1-4, with 7 bases identical to TRBD1. The CDR3 length is 14 residues. The V gene end was trimmed by 3 bases and the J gene end by 6 bases; junction bases not matched to a gene: 4. Germline CDR1 ENHRY, CDR2 SYGVKD.

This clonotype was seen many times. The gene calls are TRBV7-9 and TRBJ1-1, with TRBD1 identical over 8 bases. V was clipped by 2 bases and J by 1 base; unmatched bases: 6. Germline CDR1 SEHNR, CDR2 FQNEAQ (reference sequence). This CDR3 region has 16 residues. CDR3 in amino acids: CASSLSGGAGNTEAFF. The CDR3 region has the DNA TGTGCCAGCAGCTTATCAGGGGGCGCGGGGAACACTGAAGCTTTCTTT. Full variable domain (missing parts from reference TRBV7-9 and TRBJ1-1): DTGVSQNPRHKITKRGQNVTFRCDPISEHNRLYWYRQTLGQGPEFLTYFQNEAQLEKSRLLSDRFSAERPKGSFSTLEIQRTEQGDSAMYLCASSLSGGAGNTEAFFGQGTRLTVV.

CDR3 nucleotide sequence: TGCGCCGGGAGCTTAGGGTTCAATGAGCAGTTCTTC. Its protein is CAGSLGFNEQFF. This chain connects TRBV5-1 to TRBJ2-1; D perhaps matches TRBD2 (5 bases). This CDR3 is 12 amino acids long. Per the germline V gene, CDR1 is SGHRS and CDR2 is YFSETQ. V was clipped by 10 bases and J by 6 bases, with 14 bases between them.

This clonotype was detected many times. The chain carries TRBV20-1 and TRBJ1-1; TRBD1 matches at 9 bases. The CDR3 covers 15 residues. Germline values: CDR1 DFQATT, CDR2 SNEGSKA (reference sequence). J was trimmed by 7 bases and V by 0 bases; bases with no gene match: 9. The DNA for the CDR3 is TGCAGTGCTAGAGACGCACAGGGGGCGCGTAGTGAAGCTTTCTTT. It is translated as CSARDAQGARSEAFF.

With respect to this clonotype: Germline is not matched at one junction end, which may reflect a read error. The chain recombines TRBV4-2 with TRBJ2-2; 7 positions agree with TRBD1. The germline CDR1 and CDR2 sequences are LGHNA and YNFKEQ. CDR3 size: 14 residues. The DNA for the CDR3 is TGTGCCGGCAGCCAGGGGGTATCGACCGGGGAGCTGTTTTTT. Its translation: CAGSQGVSTGELFF.

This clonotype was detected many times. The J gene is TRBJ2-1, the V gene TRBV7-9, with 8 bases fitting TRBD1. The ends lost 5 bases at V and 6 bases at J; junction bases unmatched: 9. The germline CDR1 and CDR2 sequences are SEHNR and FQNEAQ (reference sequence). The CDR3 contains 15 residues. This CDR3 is CASSLPGQGGNEQFF. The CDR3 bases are TGTGCCAGCAGCCTCCCCGGACAGGGAGGCAATGAGCAGTTCTTC.

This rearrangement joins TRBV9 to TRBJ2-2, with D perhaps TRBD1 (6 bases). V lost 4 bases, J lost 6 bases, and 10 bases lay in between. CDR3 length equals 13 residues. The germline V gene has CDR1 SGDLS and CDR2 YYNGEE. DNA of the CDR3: TGTGCCAGCAGCTTGGGGGCTGCCGGGGAGCTGTTTTTT. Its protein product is CASSLGAAGELFF. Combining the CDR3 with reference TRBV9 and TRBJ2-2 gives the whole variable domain DSGVTQTPKHLITATGQRVTLRCSPRSGDLSVYWYQQSLDQGLQFLIQYYNGEERAKGNILERFSAQQFPDLHSELNLSSLELGDSALYFCASSLGAAGELFFGEGSRLTVL.

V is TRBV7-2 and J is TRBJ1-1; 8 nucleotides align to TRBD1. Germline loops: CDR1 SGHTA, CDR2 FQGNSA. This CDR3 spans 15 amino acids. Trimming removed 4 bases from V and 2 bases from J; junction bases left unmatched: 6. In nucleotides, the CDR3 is TGTGCCAGCAGCTCACCGGACAGGGATAACACTGAAGCTTTCTTT. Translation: CASSSPDRDNTEAFF.

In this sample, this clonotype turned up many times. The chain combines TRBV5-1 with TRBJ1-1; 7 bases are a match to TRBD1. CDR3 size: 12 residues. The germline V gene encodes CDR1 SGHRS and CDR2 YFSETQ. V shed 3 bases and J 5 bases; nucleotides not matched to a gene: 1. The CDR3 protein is CASSSDRTEAFF. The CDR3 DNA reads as TGCGCCAGCAGCTCGGACAGGACTGAAGCTTTCTTT.

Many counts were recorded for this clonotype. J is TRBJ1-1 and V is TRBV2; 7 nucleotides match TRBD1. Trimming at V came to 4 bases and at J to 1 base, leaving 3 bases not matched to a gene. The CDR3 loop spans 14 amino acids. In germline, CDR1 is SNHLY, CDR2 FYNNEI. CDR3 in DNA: TGTGCCAGCAGTGGACAGGGCCAGAACACTGAAGCTTTCTTT. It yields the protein CASSGQGQNTEAFF.

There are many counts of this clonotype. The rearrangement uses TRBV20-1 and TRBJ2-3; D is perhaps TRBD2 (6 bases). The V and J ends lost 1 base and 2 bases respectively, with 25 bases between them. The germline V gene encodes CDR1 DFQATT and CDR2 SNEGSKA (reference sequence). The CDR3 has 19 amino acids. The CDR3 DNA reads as TGCAGTGCTAGAGCCCCATACCCATCCGGGAGCGGAGCCACAGATACGCAGTATTTT. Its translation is CSARAPYPSGSGATDTQYF.

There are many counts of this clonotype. The DNA for the CDR3 is TGTGCCAGCAGTGATACCCGGACAGCCGATACGCAGTATTTT. As protein: CASSDTRTADTQYF. The V and J genes are TRBV25-1 and TRBJ2-3, with a tentative D call TRBD1 (6 bases). This CDR3 region has 14 residues. CDR1 and CDR2 from the germline V gene are MGHDK and SYGVNS. The ends were cut back, 3 bases at V and 6 bases at J, with 13 bases in the middle.

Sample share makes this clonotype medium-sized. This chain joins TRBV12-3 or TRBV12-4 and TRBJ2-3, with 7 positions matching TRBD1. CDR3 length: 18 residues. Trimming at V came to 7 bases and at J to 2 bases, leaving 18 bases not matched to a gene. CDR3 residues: CASTADRMSTSFTDTQYF. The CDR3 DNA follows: TGTGCCAGCACCGCGGACAGGATGTCCACTTCCTTCACAGATACGCAGTATTTT.

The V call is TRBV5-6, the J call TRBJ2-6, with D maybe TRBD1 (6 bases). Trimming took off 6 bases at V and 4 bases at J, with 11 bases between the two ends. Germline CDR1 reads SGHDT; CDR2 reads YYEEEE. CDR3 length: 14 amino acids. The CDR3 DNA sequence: TGTGCCAGCAATTACAGGGCCGGGGCCAACGTCCTGACTTTC. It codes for CASNYRAGANVLTF.

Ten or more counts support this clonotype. The CDR3: CASSSIPTSGRWSYEQYF. The CDR3 bases are TGCGCCAGCAGCTCGATCCCGACTAGCGGGAGGTGGTCCTACGAGCAGTACTTC. The V gene is TRBV5-1, the J gene TRBJ2-7; 13 bases fit TRBD2. Trimming at V came to 3 bases and at J to 1 base, leaving 10 bases not matched to a gene. The length of the CDR3 is 18 residues. Germline V lookup: CDR1 SGHRS, CDR2 YFSETQ.

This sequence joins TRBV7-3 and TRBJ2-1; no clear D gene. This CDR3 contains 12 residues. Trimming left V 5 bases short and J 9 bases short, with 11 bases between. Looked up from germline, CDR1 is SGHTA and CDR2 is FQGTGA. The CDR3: CASSANSGEQFF. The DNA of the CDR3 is TGTGCCAGCAGCGCCAACAGTGGTGAGCAGTTCTTC.

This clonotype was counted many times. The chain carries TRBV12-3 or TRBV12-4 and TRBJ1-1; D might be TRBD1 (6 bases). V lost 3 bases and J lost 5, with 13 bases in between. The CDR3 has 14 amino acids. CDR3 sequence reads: CASSLWGLGTEAFF. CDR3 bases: TGTGCCAGCAGTTTGTGGGGGCTAGGTACTGAAGCTTTCTTT.

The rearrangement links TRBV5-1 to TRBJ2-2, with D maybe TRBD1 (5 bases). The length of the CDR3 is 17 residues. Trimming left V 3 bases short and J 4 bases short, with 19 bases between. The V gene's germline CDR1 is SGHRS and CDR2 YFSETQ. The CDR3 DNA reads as TGCGCCAGCAGCTGGCCTAGGGGCAGATTACCCACCGGGGAGCTGTTTTTT. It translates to CASSWPRGRLPTGELFF.

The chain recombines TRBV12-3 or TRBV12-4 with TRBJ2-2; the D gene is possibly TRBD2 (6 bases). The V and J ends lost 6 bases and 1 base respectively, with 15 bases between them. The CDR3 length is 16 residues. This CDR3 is CASSRRGSLNTGELFF. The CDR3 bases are TGTGCCAGCAGCCGGAGGGGAAGCTTGAACACCGGGGAGCTGTTTTTT.

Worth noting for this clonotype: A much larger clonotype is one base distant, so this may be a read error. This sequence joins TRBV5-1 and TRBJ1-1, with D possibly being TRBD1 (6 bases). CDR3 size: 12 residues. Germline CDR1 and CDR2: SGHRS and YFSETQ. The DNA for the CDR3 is TGCGCCAGCAGCTTGGACAGGGATGAAGTTTTCTTT. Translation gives CASSLDRDEVFF.

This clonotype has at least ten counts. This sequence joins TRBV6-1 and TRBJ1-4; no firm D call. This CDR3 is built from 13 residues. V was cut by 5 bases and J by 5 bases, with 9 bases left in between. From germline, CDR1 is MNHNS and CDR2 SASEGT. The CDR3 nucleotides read TGTGCCAGCAGTCAGTTGGGGAATGAAAAACTGTTTTTT. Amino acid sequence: CASSQLGNEKLFF.

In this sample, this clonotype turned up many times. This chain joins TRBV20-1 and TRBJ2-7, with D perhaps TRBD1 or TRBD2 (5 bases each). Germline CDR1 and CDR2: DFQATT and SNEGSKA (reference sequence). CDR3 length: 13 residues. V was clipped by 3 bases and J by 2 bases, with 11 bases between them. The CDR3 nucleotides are TGCAGTGCTAGCCCCGGGACCACCTACGAGCAGTACTTC. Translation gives CSASPGTTYEQYF.

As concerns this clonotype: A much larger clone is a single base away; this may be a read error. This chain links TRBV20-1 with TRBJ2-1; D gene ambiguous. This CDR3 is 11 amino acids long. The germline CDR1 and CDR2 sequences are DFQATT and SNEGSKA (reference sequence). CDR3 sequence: CSARDLSEQSF. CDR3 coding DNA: TGCAGTGCTAGAGATTTGAGTGAGCAGTCCTTC.